This T cell receptor (beta chain) was found in a study of control samples from healthy donors and cancer patients. Germline V gene sequence: CDR1 LNHNV, CDR2 YYDKDF (reference sequence). V dropped 1 base and J dropped 1 base, with 8 bases sitting between them. The CDR3 runs to 15 residues. Method: immunoSEQ multiplex PCR; TCRdb's copy keeps in-frame clones and lacks some. The sample holds roughly 90,000 clones, 82% seen once. Input material: blood. The clonotype originates from a woman between 55 and 75 years old in good health. V and J are TRBV15 and TRBJ1-5, with D possibly being TRBD1 (5 bases). The CDR3 coding sequence is TGTGCCACCAGCAGAGGCAGGGAAAGCAATCAGCCCCAGCATTTT. This encodes CATSRGRESNQPQHF.